This entry features one T cell receptor (beta chain) sequence. This specimen belongs to a study of control samples from healthy donors and cancer patients. The germline V gene has CDR1 SGHDN and CDR2 FVKESK. V shed 2 bases and J shed 2 bases, with 13 bases lying between them. The CDR3 has 15 residues. The data were produced by immunoSEQ multiplex PCR, yet TCRdb's version contains in-frame clones alone and is incomplete. The sample shows fewer than 200,000 clones, almost 90% of them seen only once. Sequencing input: blood. This clonotype was sampled from a woman aged 25 to 39 in good health. V gene TRBV14 combines with J gene TRBJ2-7; no firm D call. CDR3 protein: CASSQYGIPPYEQYF. The CDR3 coding sequence is TGTGCCAGCAGCCAATATGGGATACCACCCTACGAGCAGTACTTC.